Presented here are 30 T cell receptor beta chains from one specimen sequenced in a study of patients and donors after allogeneic stem cell transplantation (dated by TCRdb to the early 2020s). The library came from RT-PCR. Sequencing was performed on a NextSeq 550. TCRdb applied fastp at Q25 and MiXCR to the public reads, then kept only in-frame beta chains. Each CDR3 protein gets just one entry, which takes the most common genes and DNA from the rows behind it. Across this sample there are roughly 190,000 distinct CDR3 sequences, with around two fifths seen only once. The top ten clonotypes cover about 35% of the sample. What was sequenced was blood, either unsorted or a sorted T cell fraction (not recorded which). Receptors were obtained from a human donor who was either an allogeneic HSCT recipient or a stem cell or donor lymphocyte infusion donor (not recorded which). It is not recorded whose cells these are; they may come from a transplant donor.

This clonotype showed up just a few times. The chain links TRBV24-1 to TRBJ2-2; 8 bases match TRBD1. Per germline, CDR1 KGHDR and CDR2 SFDVKD. The CDR3 is 16 residues long. V shed 1 base and J 1 base; nucleotides not matched to a gene: 1. CDR3 region: CATSDFGQGNTGELFF. In DNA, the CDR3 is TGTGCCACCAGTGATTTCGGACAGGGGAACACCGGGGAGCTGTTTTTT.

The V call is TRBV29-1, the J call TRBJ1-1; D is possibly TRBD1 (6 bases). V was clipped by 5 bases and J by 5 bases, with 12 bases between them. The germline V gene encodes CDR1 SQVTM and CDR2 ANQGSEA. The CDR3 loop spans 12 amino acids. The CDR3 DNA is TGCAGCGTTTTTCAGGGGAAGACTGAAGCTTTCTTT. Translation gives CSVFQGKTEAFF.

The chain is built from TRBV12-3 or TRBV12-4 and TRBJ1-4; TRBD1 aligns across 8 bases. This CDR3 has 12 residues. J gave up 13 bases and V 6 bases, and 7 bases lay outside the gene matches. DNA of the CDR3: TGTGCCAGCAGACTAACTGGACAGGGACTGTTTTTT. As protein: CASRLTGQGLFF.

This clonotype has only a few counts. V is TRBV27 and J is TRBJ2-2; D is perhaps TRBD1 (6 bases). The CDR3 spans 16 residues. The V end lost 5 bases, the J end lost 8 bases, and 21 bases lay between the germline ends. Germline CDR1 reads MNHEY; CDR2 reads SMNVEV (reference sequence). The CDR3 loop reads CASSPSGTPRMGELFF. DNA for the CDR3: TGTGCCAGCAGTCCTTCCGGGACACCTAGGATGGGGGAGCTGTTTTTT.

This clonotype was observed a handful of times. V usage is TRBV12-3 or TRBV12-4 and J usage is TRBJ1-1; no definite D call. The V gene lost 8 bases and the J gene lost 6 bases, with 13 bases spanning the gap. The CDR3 has 12 residues. Written as DNA, the CDR3 is TGTGCCAGCGGTAGCGGCACGGCTGAAGCTTTCTTT. Protein: CASGSGTAEAFF.

The table lists this clonotype with a few counts. CDR3 sequence (DNA): TGTGCCAGCAGCCGAAGGGGGAACACTGAAGCTTTCTTT. This codes for CASSRRGNTEAFF. The chain carries TRBV3-1 and TRBJ1-1, with D maybe TRBD1 (5 bases). CDR1 LGHDT and CDR2 YNNKEL come from the germline V gene (reference sequence). Trimming shortened V by 4 bases and J by 1 base, and 7 bases separated the two germline ends. There are 13 residues in the CDR3.

CDR3 coding DNA: TGTGCCAGCAGTGGAGGGTTCGAAGGGCAGCCCCAGCATTTT. It specifies CASSGGFEGQPQHF. This chain links TRBV12-3 or TRBV12-4 with TRBJ1-5, with no clear D. The CDR3 has 14 amino acids. Trimming shortened V by 5 bases and J by 7 bases, and 15 bases separated the two germline ends.

The CDR3 DNA reads TGCAGCGTTGCCTCAGGGGTCGGGAACACTGAAGCTTTCTTT. Amino acids: CSVASGVGNTEAFF. This chain links TRBV29-1 with TRBJ1-1, with a possible D match to TRBD1 (6 bases). The CDR3 consists of 14 residues. V was shortened by 4 bases and J by 1 base, with 13 bases between the two germline ends. Germline V lookup: CDR1 SQVTM, CDR2 ANQGSEA.

There are a few counts of this clonotype. The CDR3 region has the DNA TGTGCCAGCAGCTTAGGGGGACAGGGAGGTCAGCCCCAGCATTTT. Its protein is CASSLGGQGGQPQHF. V gene TRBV7-2 combines with J gene TRBJ1-5, with TRBD1 matching 9 bases. Germline V gene sequence: CDR1 SGHTA, CDR2 FQGNSA. V lost 1 base and J lost 6; bases outside the gene matches: 4. The CDR3 contains 15 residues. Filled out from reference TRBV7-2 and TRBJ1-5, the complete variable domain reads GAGVSQSPSNKVTEKGKDVELRCDPISGHTALYWYRQSLGQGLEFLIYFQGNSAPDKSGLPSDRFSAERTGGSVSTLTIQRTQQEDSAVYLCASSLGGQGGQPQHFGDGTRLSIL.

This clonotype was seen a few times. This chain links TRBV25-1 with TRBJ1-1; no reliable D call. Germline V CDR1 and CDR2: MGHDK, SYGVNS. The CDR3 totals 14 residues. Trimming took 6 bases from V and 2 from J, leaving 13 bases between them. The CDR3 nucleotides read TGTGCCAGCAGCCGGACCGACACAAACACTGAAGCTTTCTTT. Translation: CASSRTDTNTEAFF.

This clonotype came up a few times. The rearrangement uses TRBV20-1 and TRBJ2-1; TRBD2 matches 8 bases. Germline lookup yields CDR1 DFQATT and CDR2 SNEGSKA (reference sequence). The CDR3 contains 15 residues. V shed 0 bases and J 7 bases; nucleotides not matched to a gene: 8. This CDR3 reads CSAREFGGRSNEQFF. As DNA, the CDR3 is TGCAGTGCTAGAGAATTTGGCGGGAGGTCAAATGAGCAGTTCTTC.

The chain carries TRBV20-1 and TRBJ1-5; D gene uncertain. Looked up from germline, CDR1 is DFQATT and CDR2 is SNEGSKA (reference sequence). The ends were cut back, 5 bases at V and 2 bases at J, with 10 bases in the middle. The CDR3 spans 13 residues. The CDR3 is CSARKSGNQPQHF. DNA for the CDR3: TGCAGTGCTCGAAAGTCGGGCAATCAGCCCCAGCATTTT.

J is TRBJ1-1 and V is TRBV5-4; 8 nucleotides line up with TRBD1. Trimming cost V 4 bases and J 3 bases; bases outside gene matches: 17. The CDR3 spans 18 residues. The germline V gene encodes CDR1 SGHNT and CDR2 YYREEE (reference sequence). CDR3 region: CASSVPRRQGIGYTEAFF. The CDR3, as DNA: TGTGCCAGCAGCGTCCCCCGGAGACAGGGGATCGGGTACACTGAAGCTTTCTTT. Filled out from reference TRBV5-4 and TRBJ1-1, the complete variable domain reads ETGVTQSPTHLIKTRGQQVTLRCSSQSGHNTVSWYQQALGQGPQFIFQYYREEENGRGNFPPRFSGLQFPNYSSELNVNALELDDSALYLCASSVPRRQGIGYTEAFFGQGTRLTVV.

The rearrangement joins TRBV18 to TRBJ2-7; 7 bases are a match to TRBD2. This CDR3 is 13 amino acids long. The V segment lost 5 bases and the J segment 4 bases; nucleotides outside the gene matches: 5. Germline-derived CDR1 and CDR2 are KGHSH and LQKENI. This CDR3 reads CASSSGANYEQYF. The CDR3, as DNA: TGTGCCAGCTCAAGCGGGGCCAATTACGAGCAGTACTTC.

V gene TRBV12-3 or TRBV12-4 combines with J gene TRBJ2-3; D gene unclear. The CDR3 has 12 residues. V lost 7 bases and J lost 2, with 7 bases in between. CDR3 amino acids: CASTPNTDTQYF. The CDR3 DNA sequence: TGTGCCAGCACCCCCAACACAGATACGCAGTATTTT.

This chain joins TRBV7-3 and TRBJ2-2; 9 nucleotides align to TRBD1. The CDR3 length is 19 residues. V dropped 4 bases and J dropped 1; count of bases not matched to a gene: 13. Germline V gives CDR1 SGHTA, CDR2 FQGTGA. CDR3 DNA sequence: TGTGCCAGCAGCTCCGACTTTAACAGGGGGCTATTGAACACCGGGGAGCTGTTTTTT. It specifies CASSSDFNRGLLNTGELFF.

This rearrangement joins TRBV13 to TRBJ1-6; the match to TRBD1 covers 10 bases. The V gene's germline CDR1 is PRHDT and CDR2 FYEKMQ (reference sequence). The CDR3 has 14 residues. V lost 6 bases, J lost 9 bases, and 5 bases stayed unmatched. CDR3 sequence (DNA): TGTGCCAGCAGATCCGGGACAGGGGCTTCACCCCTCCACTTT. It encodes CASRSGTGASPLHF.

This clonotype was seen a handful of times. V gene TRBV28 combines with J gene TRBJ2-3; 15 nucleotides line up with TRBD2. Germline values: CDR1 MDHEN, CDR2 SYDVKM. This CDR3 region has 16 residues. The J segment lost 4 bases and the V segment lost 4 bases, leaving 3 bases of the junction unmatched. CDR3 coding DNA: TGTGCCAGCAGTTGGACTAGCGGGAGGGCCCCAGATACGCAGTATTTT. Amino acids: CASSWTSGRAPDTQYF.

V and J are TRBV5-6 and TRBJ2-2, with D tentatively TRBD2 (6 bases). The ends were cut back, 4 bases at V and 3 bases at J, with 13 bases in the middle. Looked up from germline, CDR1 is SGHDT and CDR2 is YYEEEE. The CDR3 consists of 15 residues. This CDR3 reads CASSQTSQHTGELFF. The CDR3 DNA sequence: TGTGCCAGCAGCCAGACTAGTCAACACACCGGGGAGCTGTTTTTT.

The chain has TRBV10-3 and TRBJ2-4; D uncertain. Germline values: CDR1 ENHRY, CDR2 SYGVKD. This CDR3 is 14 amino acids long. V was clipped by 11 bases and J by 10 bases, with 24 bases between them. CDR3 DNA sequence: TGTGCCGGTAGCCCGGGCTGGACGGAGATAATTCAGTACTTC. Its translation: CAGSPGWTEIIQYF.

The chain links TRBV29-1 to TRBJ2-7; D unresolved. V dropped 4 bases and J dropped 0 bases, with 7 bases sitting between them. CDR3 length equals 12 residues. Germline CDR1 SQVTM, CDR2 ANQGSEA. CDR3 in DNA: TGCAGCGTTGCTCTGAGCTCCTACGAGCAGTACTTC. It translates to CSVALSSYEQYF.

The rearrangement joins TRBV5-6 to TRBJ1-1; possibly TRBD1 for D (6 bases). This CDR3 is built from 14 residues. CDR1 and CDR2 from the germline V gene are SGHDT and YYEEEE. Trimming pared 1 base from V and 6 bases from J, leaving 13 bases between. The CDR3 sequence is CASSLNRAYAEAFF. The CDR3 region has the DNA TGTGCCAGCAGCTTGAACAGGGCGTACGCTGAAGCTTTCTTT.

The chain carries TRBV10-3 and TRBJ2-1; no clear D gene. V was trimmed by 0 bases and J by 12 bases, leaving 6 bases between them. Germline CDR1 and CDR2: ENHRY and SYGVKD. The CDR3 extends over 11 amino acids. Here the CDR3 DNA reads TGTGCCATCAGTGAGTCCTACCCGCAGTTCTTC. It specifies CAISESYPQFF.

This clonotype came up a few times. The rearrangement uses TRBV6-2 or TRBV6-3 and TRBJ2-1; tentatively, D is TRBD2 (5 bases). Trimming removed 4 bases from V and 9 bases from J, with 10 bases in between. The CDR3 is made up of 12 amino acids. Germline CDR1 reads MNHEY; CDR2 reads SVGEGT. CDR3 bases: TGTGCCAGCAGTTGGCTAGCTCCTGAGCAGTTCTTC. Encoded protein: CASSWLAPEQFF.

The sample holds a few counts of this clonotype. The V and J genes are TRBV5-6 and TRBJ1-3, with D possibly being TRBD1 (5 bases). The CDR3 is made up of 13 amino acids. Trimming shortened V by 4 bases and J by 4 bases, and 9 bases separated the two germline ends. Germline-derived CDR1 and CDR2 are SGHDT and YYEEEE. CDR3 DNA: TGTGCCAGCAGCGCAGGGTCCGGAAACACCATATATTTT. Its protein is CASSAGSGNTIYF. The full variable domain, completed using reference TRBV5-6 and TRBJ1-3, is DAGVTQSPTHLIKTRGQQVTLRCSPKSGHDTVSWYQQALGQGPQFIFQYYEEEERQRGNFPDRFSGHQFPNYSSELNVNALLLGDSALYLCASSAGSGNTIYFGEGSWLTVV.

This clonotype turned up a few times. The chain employs TRBV5-6 and TRBJ2-2; unclear D gene. V dropped 1 base and J dropped 6 bases, with 4 bases sitting between them. This CDR3 is 12 amino acids long. The germline CDR1 and CDR2 sequences are SGHDT and YYEEEE. CDR3 DNA sequence: TGTGCCAGCAGCTTGCAGGCCGGGGAGCTGTTTTTT. Amino acid sequence: CASSLQAGELFF.

The chain uses TRBV12-3 or TRBV12-4 and TRBJ2-1, with 13 bases identical to TRBD2. This CDR3 has 17 residues. V lost 1 base to trimming and J lost 5 bases; unmatched junction nucleotides: 5. CDR3 coding DNA: TGTGCCAGCAGTTTAGGGACTAGCGGGAGATACGACAATGAGCAGTTCTTC. Translated: CASSLGTSGRYDNEQFF.

This clonotype was observed a handful of times. The genes are TRBV3-1 and TRBJ1-1; D remains ambiguous. Trimming stripped 2 bases from V and 0 bases from J, with 10 bases between. The germline CDR1 and CDR2 sequences are LGHDT and YNNKEL (reference sequence). The CDR3 extends over 15 amino acids. In DNA, the CDR3 is TGTGCCAGCAGCCAACTTGGCGTAGTGAACACTGAAGCTTTCTTT. This translates into CASSQLGVVNTEAFF.

This chain links TRBV7-2 with TRBJ2-3; 9 nucleotides line up with TRBD2. The CDR3 covers 15 residues. The germline CDR1 and CDR2 sequences are SGHTA and FQGNSA. Unmatched junction bases numbered 0, after V lost 1 base and J lost 1 base. The CDR3 protein is CASSLGGRGTDTQYF. The CDR3 DNA sequence: TGTGCCAGCAGCTTAGGCGGGAGGGGCACAGATACGCAGTATTTT.

The J gene is TRBJ2-3, the V gene TRBV6-5, with a weak D call TRBD1 (6 bases). The CDR3 has 13 residues. Germline loops: CDR1 MNHEY, CDR2 SVGAGI. Deletions cut 8 bases from V and 1 base from J, with 10 bases between. The CDR3 loop is CASRDTRTDTQYF. CDR3 DNA: TGTGCCAGCCGGGACACCCGCACAGATACGCAGTATTTT.